One and the same sample provided the 3 T cell receptor beta chains below, sequenced in a study of T cells in Graves' hyperthyroidism and ophthalmopathy. Template material for amplifying TCR beta CDR3 regions consisted of RNA transcripts. The HTBI primer set was used in a first-round RT-PCR of the TCR CDR3. In TCRdb, the multiplex PCR reads were re-called with MiXCR into one record per CDR3 protein. The table lists hundreds of thousands of distinct CDR3 sequences, just under 20% of them singletons. The specimen was blood. These receptors were taken from a middle-aged man with Graves' ophthalmopathy.

The chain has TRBV9 and TRBJ2-2; weak D call: TRBD2 (5 bases). Trimming pared 3 bases from V and 4 bases from J, leaving 16 bases between. The CDR3 spans 16 residues. Germline loops: CDR1 SGDLS, CDR2 YYNGEE. DNA of the CDR3: TGTGCCAGCAGCGGCGGGCTCGGCGCCGGCACCGGGGAGCTGTTTTTT. It specifies CASSGGLGAGTGELFF.

The chain has TRBV6-1 and TRBJ2-5; maybe TRBD2 (6 bases). CDR3 length equals 15 residues. Germline CDR1 MNHNS, CDR2 SASEGT. V was pared by 2 bases and J by 5 bases, with 15 bases between. This CDR3 is CASSEFGSRLETQYF. The CDR3 nucleotides are TGTGCCAGCAGTGAATTCGGGAGCCGATTGGAGACCCAGTACTTC.

This clonotype was seen more than once but under ten times. The genes are TRBV7-9 and TRBJ1-2, with D possibly TRBD1 on 6 matching bases. CDR3 size: 15 residues. Germline V gene sequence: CDR1 SEHNR, CDR2 FQNEAQ (reference sequence). The germline V and J ends were trimmed by 3 bases and 4 bases, with 15 bases remaining between them. DNA for the CDR3: TGTGCCAGCAGCTTCCCCGAGGGGGTGAGCTATGGCTACACCTTC. Protein product: CASSFPEGVSYGYTF.